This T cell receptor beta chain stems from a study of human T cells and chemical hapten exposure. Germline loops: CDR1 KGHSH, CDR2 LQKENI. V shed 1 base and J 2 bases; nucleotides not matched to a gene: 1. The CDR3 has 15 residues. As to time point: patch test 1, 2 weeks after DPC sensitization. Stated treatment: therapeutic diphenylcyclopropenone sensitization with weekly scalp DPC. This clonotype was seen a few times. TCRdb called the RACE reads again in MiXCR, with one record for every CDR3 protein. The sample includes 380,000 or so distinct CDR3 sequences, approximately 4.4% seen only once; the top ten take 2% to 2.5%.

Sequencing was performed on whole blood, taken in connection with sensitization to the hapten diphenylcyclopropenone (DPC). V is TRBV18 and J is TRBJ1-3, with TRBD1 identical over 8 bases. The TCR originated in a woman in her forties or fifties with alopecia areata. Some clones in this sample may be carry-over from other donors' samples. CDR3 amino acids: CASSPQGQAGNTIYF. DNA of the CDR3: TGTGCCAGCTCACCACAGGGACAGGCTGGAAACACCATATATTTT.